Sequencing of this T cell receptor beta chain was carried out in a study of T cell repertoires in cytomegalovirus infection. About the study: Indications of both CMV infection and matching HLA type were provided by public TCR beta signatures.

A single record per CDR3 protein comes from TCRdb applying MiXCR to the reads. In the table there are around 900,000 distinct CDR3 sequences, about 33% of which are singletons. Findings and limits, study-wide: HLA-C-restricted CMV clonotypes gave the most frequent clonotype in two of eight donors.

Comments on this clonotype: Its cognate antigen is unknown.

This CDR3 region has 16 residues. The germline V and J ends were trimmed by 5 bases and 1 base, with 17 bases remaining between them. The germline V gene has CDR1 SGHVT and CDR2 SQSDAQ. The sample here was cultured CD8+ T cells from PBMCs, taken from culture after CMV antigen stimulation. The sequence derives from a human donor in good health (CMV status not recorded). Some clones in this sample may be carry-over from other donors' samples. V gene TRBV7-4 combines with J gene TRBJ1-1; perhaps TRBD1 as D (6 bases). The CDR3 DNA is TGTGCCAGCAGCCTAGGGGGGCAGATGAGGAACACTGAAGCTTTCTTT. Its translation is CASSLGGQMRNTEAFF. The full variable domain, in which reference TRBV7-4 and TRBJ1-1 provide the parts outside the CDR3, is GAGVSQSPRYKVAKRGRDVALRCDSISGHVTLYWYRQTLGQGSEVLTYSQSDAQRDKSGRPSGRFSAERPERSVSTLKIQRTEQGDSAVYLCASSLGGQMRNTEAFFGQGTRLTVV.